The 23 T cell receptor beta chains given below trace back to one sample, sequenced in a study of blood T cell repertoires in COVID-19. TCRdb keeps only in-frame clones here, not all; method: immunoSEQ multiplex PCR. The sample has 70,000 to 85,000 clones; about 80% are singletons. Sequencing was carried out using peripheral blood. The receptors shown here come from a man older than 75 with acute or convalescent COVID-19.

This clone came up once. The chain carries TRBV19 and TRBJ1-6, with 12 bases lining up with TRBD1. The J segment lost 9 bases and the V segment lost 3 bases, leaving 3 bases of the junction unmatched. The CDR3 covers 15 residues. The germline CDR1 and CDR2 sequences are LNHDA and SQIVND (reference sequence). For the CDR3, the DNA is TGTGCCAGTAGTATTCAGGGACAGGGGGCTTCACCCCTCCACTTT. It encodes CASSIQGQGASPLHF.

CDR3 amino acids: CASSSGQGITYEQYF. CDR3 bases: TGTGCCAGCTCATCTGGACAGGGGATTACCTACGAGCAGTACTTC. The chain is built from TRBV18 and TRBJ2-7; 9 bases fit TRBD1. Germline V gene lookup returns CDR1 KGHSH and CDR2 LQKENI. V lost 5 bases and J lost 2; bases outside the gene matches: 7. This CDR3 region has 15 residues.

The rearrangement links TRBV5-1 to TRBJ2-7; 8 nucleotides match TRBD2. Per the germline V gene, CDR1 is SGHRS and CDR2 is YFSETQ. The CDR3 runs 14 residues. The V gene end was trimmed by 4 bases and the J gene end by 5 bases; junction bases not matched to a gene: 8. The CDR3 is CASSPGGQVDEQYF. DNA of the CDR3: TGCGCCAGCAGCCCGGGGGGGCAGGTCGACGAGCAGTACTTC.

The CDR3 bases are TGTGCCAGCTCACCAAATTTTCTCAGAAACTATGGCTACACCTTC. Encoded protein: CASSPNFLRNYGYTF. The chain couples TRBV18 to TRBJ1-2; no reliable D call. Germline-derived CDR1 and CDR2 are KGHSH and LQKENI. V was pared by 2 bases and J by 2 bases, with 12 bases between. The CDR3 is 15 residues long.

The CDR3 DNA reads TGTGCCAGCACCCCTGGGGGACTAGCGGGGGGGTTCGGCCAAGAGACCCAGTACTTC. Encoded protein: CASTPGGLAGGFGQETQYF. This sequence joins TRBV5-4 and TRBJ2-5; TRBD2 aligns across 16 bases. This CDR3 region has 19 residues. Germline V lookup: CDR1 SGHNT, CDR2 YYREEE (reference sequence). V shed 6 bases and J 1 base; nucleotides not matched to a gene: 12.

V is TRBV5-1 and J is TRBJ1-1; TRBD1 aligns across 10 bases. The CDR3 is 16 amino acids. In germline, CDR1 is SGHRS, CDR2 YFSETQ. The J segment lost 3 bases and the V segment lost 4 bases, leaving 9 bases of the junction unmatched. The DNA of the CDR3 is TGCGCCAGCAGCCTGGGACAGGGGTCTGTCTACACTGAAGCTTTCTTT. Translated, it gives CASSLGQGSVYTEAFF.

CDR3 in amino acids: CASSSRQNSPLHF. CDR3 DNA: TGTGCCAGCAGCTCCCGACAGAATTCACCCCTCCACTTT. This rearrangement joins TRBV7-9 to TRBJ1-6, with D maybe TRBD1 (5 bases). Germline V gene lookup returns CDR1 SEHNR and CDR2 FQNEAQ (reference sequence). This CDR3 contains 13 residues. The germline V and J ends were trimmed by 4 bases and 7 bases, with 8 bases remaining between them. Drawing the rest from reference TRBV7-9 and TRBJ1-6, the complete variable domain is DTGVSQNPRHKITKRGQNVTFRCDPISEHNRLYWYRQTLGQGPEFLTYFQNEAQLEKSRLLSDRFSAERPKGSFSTLEIQRTEQGDSAMYLCASSSRQNSPLHFGNGTRLTVT.

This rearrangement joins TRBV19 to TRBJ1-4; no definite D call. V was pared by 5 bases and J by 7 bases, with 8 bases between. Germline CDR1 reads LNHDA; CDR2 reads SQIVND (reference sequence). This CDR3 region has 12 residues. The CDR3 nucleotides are TGTGCCAGTAGTCCTCCGGGTGAAAAACTGTTTTTT. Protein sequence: CASSPPGEKLFF.

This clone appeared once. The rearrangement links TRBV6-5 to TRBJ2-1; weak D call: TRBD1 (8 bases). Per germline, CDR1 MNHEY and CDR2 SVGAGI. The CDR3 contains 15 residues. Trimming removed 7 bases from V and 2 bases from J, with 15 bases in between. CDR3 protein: CASIHRGGTYNEQFF. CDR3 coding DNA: TGTGCCAGCATCCACAGGGGGGGGACCTACAATGAGCAGTTCTTC.

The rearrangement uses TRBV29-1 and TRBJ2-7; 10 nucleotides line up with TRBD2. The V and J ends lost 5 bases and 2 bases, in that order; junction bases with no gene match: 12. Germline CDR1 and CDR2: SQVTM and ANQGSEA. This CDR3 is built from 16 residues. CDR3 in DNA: TGCAGCGTTCAAGGGGGGCTAGCGGGGGATGCCTACGAGCAGTACTTC. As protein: CSVQGGLAGDAYEQYF.

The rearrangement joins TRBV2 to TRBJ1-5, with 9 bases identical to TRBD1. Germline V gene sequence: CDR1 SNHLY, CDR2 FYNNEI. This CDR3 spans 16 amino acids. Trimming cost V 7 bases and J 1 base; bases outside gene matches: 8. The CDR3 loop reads CASKGTGTGSNQPQHF. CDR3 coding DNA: TGTGCCAGCAAGGGAACCGGGACAGGGAGCAATCAGCCCCAGCATTTT.

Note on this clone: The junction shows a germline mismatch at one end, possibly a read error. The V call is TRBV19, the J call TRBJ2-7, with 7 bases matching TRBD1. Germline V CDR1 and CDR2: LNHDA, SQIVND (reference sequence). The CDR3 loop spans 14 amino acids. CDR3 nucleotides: TGTGCGAGTAAGCGCGACAGGGATACCTACGAGCAGTACTTC. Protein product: CASKRDRDTYEQYF.

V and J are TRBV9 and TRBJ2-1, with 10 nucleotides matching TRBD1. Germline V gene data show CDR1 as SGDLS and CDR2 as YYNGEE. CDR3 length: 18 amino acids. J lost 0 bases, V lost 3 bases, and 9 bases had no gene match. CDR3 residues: CASSEGQGIQSSYNEQFF. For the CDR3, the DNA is TGTGCCAGCAGCGAGGGACAGGGGATCCAGAGCTCCTACAATGAGCAGTTCTTC. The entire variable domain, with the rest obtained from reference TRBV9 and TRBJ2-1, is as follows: DSGVTQTPKHLITATGQRVTLRCSPRSGDLSVYWYQQSLDQGLQFLIQYYNGEERAKGNILERFSAQQFPDLHSELNLSSLELGDSALYFCASSEGQGIQSSYNEQFFGPGTRLTVL.

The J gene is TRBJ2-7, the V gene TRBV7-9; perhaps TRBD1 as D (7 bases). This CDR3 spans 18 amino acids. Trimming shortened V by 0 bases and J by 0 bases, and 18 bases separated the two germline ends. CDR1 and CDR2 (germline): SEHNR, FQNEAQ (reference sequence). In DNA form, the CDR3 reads TGTGCCAGCAGCTTAGCTGGAGGGGGCCCCACTATCTCCTACGAGCAGTACTTC. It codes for CASSLAGGGPTISYEQYF.

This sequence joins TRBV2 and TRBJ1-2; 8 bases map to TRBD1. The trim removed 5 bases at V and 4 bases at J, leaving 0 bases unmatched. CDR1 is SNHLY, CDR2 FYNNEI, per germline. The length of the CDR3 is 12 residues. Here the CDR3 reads CASSQGAYGYTF. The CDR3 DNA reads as TGTGCCAGCAGTCAGGGGGCCTATGGCTACACCTTC.

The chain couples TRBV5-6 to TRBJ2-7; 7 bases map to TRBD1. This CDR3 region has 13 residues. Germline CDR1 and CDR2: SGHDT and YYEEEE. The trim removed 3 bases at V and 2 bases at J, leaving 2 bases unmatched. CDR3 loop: CASSSTGTYEQYF. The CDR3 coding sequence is TGTGCCAGCAGCTCGACAGGGACCTACGAGCAGTACTTC.

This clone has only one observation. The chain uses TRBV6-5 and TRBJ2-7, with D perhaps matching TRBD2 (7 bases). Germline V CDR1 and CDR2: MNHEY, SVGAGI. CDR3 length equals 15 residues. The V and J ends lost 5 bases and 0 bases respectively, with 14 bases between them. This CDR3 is CASSSRGASSYEQYF. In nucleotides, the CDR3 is TGTGCCAGCAGTAGCCGGGGGGCCAGCTCCTACGAGCAGTACTTC.

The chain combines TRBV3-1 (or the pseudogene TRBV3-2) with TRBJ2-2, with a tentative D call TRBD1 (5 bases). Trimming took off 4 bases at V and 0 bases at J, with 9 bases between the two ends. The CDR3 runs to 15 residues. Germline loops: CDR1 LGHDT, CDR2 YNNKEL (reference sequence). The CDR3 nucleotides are TGTGCCAGCAGCCTGGGGCCCGCGAACACCGGGGAGCTGTTTTTT. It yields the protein CASSLGPANTGELFF.

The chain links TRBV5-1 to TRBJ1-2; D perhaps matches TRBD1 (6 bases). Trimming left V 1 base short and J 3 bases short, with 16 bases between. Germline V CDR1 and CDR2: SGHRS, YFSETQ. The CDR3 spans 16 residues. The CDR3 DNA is TGCGCCAGCAGCTTGACCCCCCTCCGACAGGACTATGGCTACACCTTC. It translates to CASSLTPLRQDYGYTF.

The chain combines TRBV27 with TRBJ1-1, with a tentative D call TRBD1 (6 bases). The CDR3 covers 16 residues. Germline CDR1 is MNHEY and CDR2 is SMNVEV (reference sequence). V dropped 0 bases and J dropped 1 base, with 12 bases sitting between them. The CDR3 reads CASSLSYSQGNTEAFF. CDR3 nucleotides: TGTGCCAGCAGTTTATCGTACTCACAGGGGAACACTGAAGCTTTCTTT.

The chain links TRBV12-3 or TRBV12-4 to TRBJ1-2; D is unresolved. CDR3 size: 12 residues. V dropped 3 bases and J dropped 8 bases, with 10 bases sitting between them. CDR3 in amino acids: CASSLSSLGYTF. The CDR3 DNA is TGTGCCAGCAGTTTGTCCTCCTTAGGCTACACCTTC.

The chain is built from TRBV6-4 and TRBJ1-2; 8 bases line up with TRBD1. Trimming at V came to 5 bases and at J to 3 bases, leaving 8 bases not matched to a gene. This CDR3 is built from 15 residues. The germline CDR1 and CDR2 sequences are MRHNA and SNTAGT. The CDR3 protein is CASSPAEGQDYGYTF. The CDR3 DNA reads TGTGCCAGCAGTCCAGCGGAGGGACAGGACTATGGCTACACCTTC.

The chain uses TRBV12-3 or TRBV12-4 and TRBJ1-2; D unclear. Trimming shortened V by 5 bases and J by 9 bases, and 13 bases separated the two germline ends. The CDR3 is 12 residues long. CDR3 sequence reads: CASSLPYGSYTF. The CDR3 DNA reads TGTGCCAGCAGTCTCCCTTACGGGAGCTACACCTTC.